A selection of T cell receptor beta chains follows, all from one sample in a study of blood T cell repertoires in COVID-19. Some clones are missing from TCRdb's copy, which holds only in-frame ones; the method was immunoSEQ multiplex PCR. Of roughly 300,000 clones in the sample, approximately 92% were seen once. Sequenced material: PBMCs or T cells enriched from blood (not recorded which). Every receptor here comes from a woman aged 25 to 39 who had recovered from COVID-19. Both conserved end residues are part of each CDR3. A D gene is named only where the DNA matches it firmly. A row's size may be missing; if present it is once, few, many or a size class.

J: TRBJ2-1; D: TRBD2; size: .; V: TRBV7-6; CDR3: CASSLGGGGYNEQFF; DNA: TGTGCCAGCAGCTTAGGGGGCGGGGGCTACAATGAGCAGTTCTTC
J: TRBJ1-5; D: TRBD1; size: .; V: TRBV19; CDR3: CASSLRTGSDNQPQHF; DNA: TGTGCCAGTAGTCTCCGGACAGGGAGCGACAATCAGCCCCAGCATTTT
J: TRBJ1-6; D: TRBD1; size: .; V: TRBV3-1/TRBV3-2; CDR3: CASSQGQLYNSPLHF; DNA: TGTGCCAGCAGCCAGGGACAGCTGTATAATTCACCCCTCCACTTT
J: TRBJ2-5; D: TRBD1; size: .; V: TRBV18; CDR3: CASSGDSQETQYF; DNA: TGTGCCAGCTCAGGGGACAGCCAAGAGACCCAGTACTTC
J: TRBJ1-2; D: .; size: .; V: TRBV10-3; CDR3: CAISPRDGYTF; DNA: TGTGCCATCAGCCCCAGGGATGGCTACACCTTC
J: TRBJ1-5; D: .; size: .; V: TRBV28; CDR3: CASSRGGRVNQPQHF; DNA: TGTGCCAGCAGCAGAGGCGGGCGGGTGAATCAGCCCCAGCATTTT
J: TRBJ1-3; D: .; size: .; V: TRBV28; CDR3: CASSGGLNTIYF; DNA: TGTGCCAGCAGTGGAGGTCTCAATACCATATATTTT
J: TRBJ1-2; D: TRBD1; size: .; V: TRBV5-1; CDR3: CASSRTGVEHGYTF; DNA: TGCGCCAGCAGCCGGACAGGGGTGGAACATGGCTACACCTTC
J: TRBJ2-2; D: TRBD1; size: .; V: TRBV27; CDR3: CASSSGTGRNTGELFF; DNA: TGTGCCAGCAGTTCAGGGACAGGGCGGAACACCGGGGAGCTGTTTTTT
J: TRBJ1-5; D: .; size: .; V: TRBV2; CDR3: CASSVSNRGPQHF; DNA: TGTGCCAGCAGTGTGTCAAATCGGGGGCCCCAGCATTTT
J: TRBJ2-7; D: TRBD2; size: .; V: TRBV7-2; CDR3: CASSREGGEQYF; DNA: TGTGCCAGCAGCCGGGAGGGGGGTGAGCAGTACTTC
J: TRBJ1-1; D: .; size: .; V: TRBV11-2; CDR3: CASSWQGRTEAFF; DNA: TGTGCCAGCAGCTGGCAGGGGCGGACTGAAGCTTTCTTT
J: TRBJ2-5; D: .; size: .; V: TRBV7-3; CDR3: CASSLYPGNETQYF; DNA: TGTGCCAGCAGCTTATATCCGGGAAACGAGACCCAGTACTTC
J: TRBJ2-7; D: TRBD1; size: few; V: TRBV5-1; CDR3: CASFRQGAYVYEQYF; DNA: TGCGCCAGCTTCAGGCAGGGGGCTTATGTTTACGAGCAGTACTTC